This T cell receptor beta chain was sequenced in a study of PD-L1 blockade in urothelial cancer. The CDR3 sequence is 16 residues long. With 2 bases clipped from V and 6 bases from J, the junction kept 11 bases outside the gene matches. Germline assignment: CDR1 SGDLS and CDR2 YYNGEE. Time point in this sample: pretreatment peripheral blood. Sequencing used immunoSEQ multiplex PCR; TCRdb keeps in-frame clones, though not all of them. The repertoire holds about 74,000 clones, with roughly 90% as singletons. The sequence was collected from a man between 65 and 79 years old with urothelial cancer. The V call is TRBV9, the J call TRBJ2-3, with TRBD2 matching 8 bases. This specimen consisted of PBMCs, obtained around atezolizumab (anti-PD-L1) treatment. The CDR3 nucleotides read TGTGCCAGCAGCGTCGGAGCGGGAGAGAATTTGGATACGCAGTATTTT. As protein: CASSVGAGENLDTQYF.